This entry is about one T cell receptor beta chain. Its specificity is not known. The germline V gene has CDR1 LNHDA and CDR2 SQIVND (reference sequence). The CDR3 is made up of 15 amino acids. The ends lost 5 bases at V and 1 base at J; junction bases unmatched: 7. This record belongs to a study of regulatory T cells in long-lasting Graves disease. Study conclusions and caveats: Sharing of public clonotypes was greater in persistent patients (2,741) than in new patients (around 930). When disease was persistent, TRBV28, TRBJ1-2 and TRBJ2-5 were the favored segments.

The time point: persistent/refractory GD, antithyroid drugs over 5 years with positive TRAb. Researchers made the TCR library from RNA that was extracted from PBMCs. The guidelines of the American Thyroid Association were the basis for diagnosing Graves' disease. For TCR beta, libraries came from iRepertoire HTBI primers and Arm-PCR of CDR3 regions. TCRdb re-derived calls from the multiplex PCR reads in MiXCR, one entry per CDR3 protein. In the table there are around 510,000 distinct CDR3 sequences, 20% to 25% of which are singletons. The sequencing used peripheral blood mononuclear cells (PBMCs), collected when the disease was refractory, from a patient treated with antithyroid drugs. V is TRBV19 and J is TRBJ2-5, with 7 bases matching TRBD1. The clonotype comes from a female donor with Graves disease. CDR3 in amino acids: CASSVLGTAQETQYF. CDR3 bases: TGTGCCAGTAGTGTACTCGGGACAGCCCAAGAGACCCAGTACTTC.